This T cell receptor beta chain was profiled in a study of T-cell reconstitution after alpha-beta-depleted transplantation in children. Study-wide results and caveats: For some patients, TCRbeta diversity was high at day 60 because of recipient T cells and thymic progenitors that survived.

In its sample, this clonotype was seen once. Its antigen remains unidentified. Preparation of the TCRbeta library involved a method that used unique molecular identifiers. TCRdb called the PCR reads again in MiXCR, with one record for every CDR3 protein. The sample contains about 110,000 distinct CDR3 sequences, almost 6.5% of which appear only once. CDR1 is MNHEY, CDR2 SVGAGI, per germline. V was cut by 0 bases and J by 3 bases, with 8 bases left in between. The CDR3 covers 15 residues. This chain joins TRBV6-5 and TRBJ1-4, with D uncertain. This TCR came from a male patient between 2 and 10 years old who had a stem cell transplant for acute lymphoblastic leukemia, so the T cells may come from the graft donor. The input for sequencing was PBMCs, mostly from graft donor cells, taken 360 days after TCRalphabeta/CD19-depleted stem cell transplant. In DNA form, the CDR3 reads TGTGCCAGCAGTTACTCCATTACATCTAATGAAAAACTGTTTTTT. This codes for CASSYSITSNEKLFF.